Listed below are T cell receptor beta chains from one sample, sequenced in a study of T cell responses to AZD1222 COVID-19 vaccine. Sequenced by immunoSEQ multiplex PCR; TCRdb stores in-frame clones only, minus some. The sample lists 150,000 to 200,000 clones, roughly 94% occurring once. The specimen was peripheral blood, collected 28 days after the second AZD1222 dose. These receptors all stem from an adult who received the AZD1222 COVID-19 vaccine. CDR3s include the opening cysteine and the closing phenylalanine or tryptophan. D genes are given only for firm matches. Size is omitted from some rows. Given values are once, few, many or a class for expanded clones.

d_call: .
v_call: TRBV4-1
j_call: TRBJ1-1
clone_size: .
cdr3_nt: TGCGCCAGCAGCCAGGGGATGAACACTGAAGCTTTCTTT
cdr3_aa: CASSQGMNTEAFF

d_call: TRBD2
v_call: TRBV11-2
j_call: TRBJ2-7
clone_size: .
cdr3_nt: TGTGCCAGCAGCCCTAGGGCTAGCGGGGGGCCATACGAGCAGTACTTC
cdr3_aa: CASSPRASGGPYEQYF

d_call: .
v_call: TRBV5-1
j_call: TRBJ2-5
clone_size: .
cdr3_nt: TGCGCCAGCAGCTCACAAGAGACCCAGTACTTC
cdr3_aa: CASSSQETQYF

d_call: TRBD1
v_call: TRBV6-1
j_call: TRBJ2-5
clone_size: .
cdr3_nt: TGTGCCAGCAGTGATAACTACAGGGGGCTAGGGGAGACCCAGTACTTC
cdr3_aa: CASSDNYRGLGETQYF

d_call: .
v_call: TRBV13
j_call: TRBJ1-1
clone_size: .
cdr3_nt: TGTGCCAGCAGTTTGGGCACTGAAGCTTTCTTT
cdr3_aa: CASSLGTEAFF

d_call: .
v_call: TRBV29-1
j_call: TRBJ2-7
clone_size: few
cdr3_nt: TGCAGCGTTGGCGAGTGGTACGAGCAGTACTTC
cdr3_aa: CSVGEWYEQYF

d_call: TRBD2
v_call: TRBV16
j_call: TRBJ2-7
clone_size: .
cdr3_nt: TGTGCCAGCAGCCAAACCTCCCGGCGAGGTAGCGGGAGAAGCGCTTCCTACGAGCAGTACTTC
cdr3_aa: CASSQTSRRGSGRSASYEQYF

d_call: .
v_call: TRBV7-6
j_call: TRBJ2-5
clone_size: .
cdr3_nt: TGTGCCAGCAGCTCCGGGACACTGGAGACCCAGTACTTC
cdr3_aa: CASSSGTLETQYF

d_call: TRBD2
v_call: TRBV12-3/TRBV12-4
j_call: TRBJ2-3
clone_size: once
cdr3_nt: TGTGCCAGCAGTTTCGGCGGGAGAGGGTATTTT
cdr3_aa: CASSFGGRGYF

d_call: .
v_call: TRBV13
j_call: TRBJ2-3
clone_size: .
cdr3_nt: TGTGCCAGCCTTCTTTGGCGGGGTACAGATACGCAGTATTTT
cdr3_aa: CASLLWRGTDTQYF

d_call: .
v_call: TRBV19
j_call: TRBJ2-1
clone_size: .
cdr3_nt: TGTGCCAGTAGTATGTCCATATCCTACAATGAGCAGTTCTTC
cdr3_aa: CASSMSISYNEQFF

d_call: TRBD1
v_call: TRBV30
j_call: TRBJ1-1
clone_size: .
cdr3_nt: TGTGCCTGGAGTAGAACAGGGGCCGGCTCTTCCGAGGCTTTCTTT
cdr3_aa: CAWSRTGAGSSEAFF

d_call: TRBD2
v_call: TRBV11-2
j_call: TRBJ2-1
clone_size: once
cdr3_nt: TGTGCCAGCAGCGACTTAAGGACTAGCGGGACCTACAATGAGCAGTTCTTC
cdr3_aa: CASSDLRTSGTYNEQFF

d_call: .
v_call: TRBV19
j_call: TRBJ1-5
clone_size: .
cdr3_nt: TGTGCCAGTAGTATCCGGTCCCTTAATCAGCCCCAGCATTTT
cdr3_aa: CASSIRSLNQPQHF